This entry features one T cell receptor (beta chain) sequence. These data belong to a study of T-cell memory formation after mild COVID-19. Employing constant-segment primers, 5'RACE generated TCR alpha and TCR beta cDNA libraries bearing sample barcodes and UMIs. From the 5' RACE reads, TCRdb called clonotypes with MiXCR, one entry per CDR3 protein. This repertoire shows about 390,000 distinct CDR3 sequences, about 17% found once; its top ten account for about 22%. Germline V gene lookup returns CDR1 SGHRS and CDR2 YFSETQ. The V gene end was trimmed by 0 bases and the J gene end by 6 bases; junction bases not matched to a gene: 5. The CDR3 covers 14 residues.

The origin of this receptor is a man aged 18 to 29 who had mild COVID-19 (a few samples of this study predate the infection). Cell type and time point are not known. V is TRBV5-1 and J is TRBJ1-1, with 7 bases aligning to TRBD1. The sample taken for sequencing was PBMCs or a T cell subset sorted from them (not recorded which). This CDR3 reads CASSLGDRAAEAFF. CDR3 nucleotide sequence: TGCGCCAGCAGCTTGGGAGACAGGGCGGCTGAAGCTTTCTTT.